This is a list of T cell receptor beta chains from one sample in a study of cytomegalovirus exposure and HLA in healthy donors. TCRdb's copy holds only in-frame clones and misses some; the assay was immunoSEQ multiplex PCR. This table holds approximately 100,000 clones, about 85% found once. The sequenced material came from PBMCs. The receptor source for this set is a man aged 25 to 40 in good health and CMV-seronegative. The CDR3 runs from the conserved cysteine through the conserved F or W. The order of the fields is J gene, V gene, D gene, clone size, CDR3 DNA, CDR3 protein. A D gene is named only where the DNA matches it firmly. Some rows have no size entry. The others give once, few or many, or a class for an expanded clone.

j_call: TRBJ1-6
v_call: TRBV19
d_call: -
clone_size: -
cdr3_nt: TGTGCCAGTAGTATGGGGCTGAGCTCCTATAATTCACCCCTCCACTTT
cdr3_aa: CASSMGLSSYNSPLHF

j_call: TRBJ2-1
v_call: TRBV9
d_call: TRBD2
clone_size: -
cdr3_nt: TGTGCCAGCAGCACTTTCTCCGGGACTAGCGGGAACGATGAGCAGTTCTTC
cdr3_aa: CASSTFSGTSGNDEQFF

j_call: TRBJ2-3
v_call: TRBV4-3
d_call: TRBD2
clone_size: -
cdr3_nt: TGCGCCAGCAGCCAAGATCCGGGGGAGGGACCAGATACGCAGTATTTT
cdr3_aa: CASSQDPGEGPDTQYF

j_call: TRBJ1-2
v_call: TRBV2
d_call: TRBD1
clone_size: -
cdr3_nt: TGTGCCAGCAGTGAAGGGGAGTTCGACAGGGCGGGCTACACCTTC
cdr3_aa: CASSEGEFDRAGYTF

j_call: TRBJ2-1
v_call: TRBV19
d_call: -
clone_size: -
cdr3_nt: TGTGCCAGTAGCCTTGTTGTGGGCAGGGTCGAGAACAATGAGCAGTTCTTC
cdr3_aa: CASSLVVGRVENNEQFF

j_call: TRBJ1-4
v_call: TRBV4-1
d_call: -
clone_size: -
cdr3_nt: TGCGCCAGCAGCCCCGAACCCACAGAAAAACTGTTTTTT
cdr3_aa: CASSPEPTEKLFF

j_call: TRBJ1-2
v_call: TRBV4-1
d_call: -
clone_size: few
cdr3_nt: TGCGCCAGCAGCCGATTATTCTATGTGGGGGGAAACTATGGCTACACCTTC
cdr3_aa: CASSRLFYVGGNYGYTF

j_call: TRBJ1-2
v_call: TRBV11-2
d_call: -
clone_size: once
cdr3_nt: TGTGCCAGCCGGGGGGGCGGGGGAGATGGCTACACCTTC
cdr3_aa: CASRGGGGDGYTF

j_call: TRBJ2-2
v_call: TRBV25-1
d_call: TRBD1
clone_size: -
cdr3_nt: TGTGCCAGCAGTGCCCTTAAGGACAGGGGGATAATGGCCGGGGAGCTGTTTTTT
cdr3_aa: CASSALKDRGIMAGELFF

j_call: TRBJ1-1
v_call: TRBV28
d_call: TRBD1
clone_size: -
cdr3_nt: TGTGCCAGCAGTTATCGGACAGGGGGCGTCACTGAAGCTTTCTTT
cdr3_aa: CASSYRTGGVTEAFF

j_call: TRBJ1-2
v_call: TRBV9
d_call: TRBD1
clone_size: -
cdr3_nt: TGTGCCAGCAGCCCGGGACAGGGCCCTAACTATGGCTACACCTTC
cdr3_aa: CASSPGQGPNYGYTF

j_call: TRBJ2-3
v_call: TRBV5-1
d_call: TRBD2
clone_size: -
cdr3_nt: TGCGCCAGCAGCCCCGGGACTAGCGGGAGAGTAGTGGCAGATACGCAGTATTTT
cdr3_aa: CASSPGTSGRVVADTQYF

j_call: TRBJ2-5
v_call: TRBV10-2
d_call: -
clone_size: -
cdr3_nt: TGCGCCAGCAGTGACGGGGGTTGGGAGACCCAGTACTTC
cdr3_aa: CASSDGGWETQYF

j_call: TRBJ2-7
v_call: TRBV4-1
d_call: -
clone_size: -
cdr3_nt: TGCGCCAGCAGCCAAGGACAGGCGGTGAGCTCCTACGAGCAGTACTTC
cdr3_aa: CASSQGQAVSSYEQYF

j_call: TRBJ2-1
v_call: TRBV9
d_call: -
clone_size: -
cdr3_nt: TGTGCCAGCAGCGTAGCAGGGGGGTCGTACAATGAGCAGTTCTTC
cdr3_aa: CASSVAGGSYNEQFF

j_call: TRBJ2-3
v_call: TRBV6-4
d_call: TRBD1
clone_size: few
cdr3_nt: TGTGCCAGCAGTCAGGACAGGGGGCGCATCGATACGCAGTATTTT
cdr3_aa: CASSQDRGRIDTQYF